The rows below give T cell receptor beta chains drawn from one sample of a study of shared clonotypes between healthy human individuals. The repertoire was sequenced with immunoSEQ multiplex PCR; TCRdb's copy has only in-frame clones and lacks some. The table shows about 1.5 million clones, with more than 95% occurring only once. The specimen sequenced was naive CD4+ T cells sorted from blood. The receptors come from a man in his thirties or forties in good health. The CDR3 runs from the conserved cysteine through the conserved F or W. D genes are given only for firm matches. Clone size is stated in some rows and not others, as once, few, many or a class when expanded.

>.|TRBJ2-1|TRBV11-2|.
CASSLALNRGGEQFF
TGTGCCAGCAGCTTAGCGCTAAATCGTGGAGGTGAGCAGTTCTTC
>.|TRBJ1-2|TRBV6-1|.
CASYPPGGYGYTF
TGTGCCAGCTACCCACCGGGAGGCTATGGCTACACCTTC
>.|TRBJ2-7|TRBV21-1|once
CASINQCRTEGIYEQYF
TGTGCCAGCATCAACCAATGCCGGACTGAAGGAATCTACGAGCAGTACTTC
>.|TRBJ2-1|TRBV29-1|.
CSVEERDRAGSLALGNEQFF
TGCAGCGTTGAAGAAAGGGATCGCGCGGGATCCCTTGCCTTGGGCAATGAGCAGTTCTTC
>TRBD1|TRBJ2-2|TRBV27|.
CASSLTASITGVTGELFF
TGTGCCAGCAGCTTAACTGCCTCTATAACAGGGGTAACCGGGGAGCTGTTTTTT
>.|TRBJ2-5|TRBV6-1|.
CASSPTIEETQYF
TGTGCCAGCAGCCCAACAATAGAAGAGACCCAGTACTTC
>TRBD2|TRBJ2-1|TRBV13|.
CASSLGWGTSKFF
TGTGCCAGCAGCTTAGGCTGGGGGACTAGTAAGTTCTTC
>TRBD2|TRBJ2-2|TRBV28|.
CASSLLLAGTNTGELFF
TGTGCCAGCAGTTTATTACTAGCGGGAACGAACACCGGGGAGCTGTTTTTT
>.|TRBJ1-2|TRBV19|few
CASEGRGDNYGYTF
TGTGCCAGTGAAGGCAGGGGCGATAACTATGGCTACACCTTC
>TRBD1|TRBJ2-1|TRBV7-9|.
CASSSTGPPGNEQFF
TGTGCCAGCAGCTCGACAGGGCCCCCGGGCAATGAGCAGTTCTTC
>TRBD1|TRBJ1-2|TRBV5-1|.
CASSLIGQGANYGYTF
TGCGCCAGCAGCCTAATCGGACAGGGGGCTAACTATGGCTACACCTTC
>.|TRBJ2-1|TRBV2|.
CASSEEIVGWGQFF
TGTGCCAGCAGTGAAGAGATAGTGGGTTGGGGTCAGTTCTTC
>.|TRBJ1-3|TRBV9|.
CASSRVPGPQDGNTIYF
TGTGCCAGCAGCAGAGTCCCGGGACCCCAAGACGGAAACACCATATATTTT
>TRBD2|TRBJ2-7|TRBV9|.
CASSAQPRPVWTSGSTFPYEQYF
TGTGCCAGCAGCGCCCAGCCCCGCCCGGTTTGGACTAGCGGGAGTACTTTTCCCTACGAGCAGTACTTC
>TRBD2|TRBJ2-1|TRBV5-1|.
CASSLLLAGARYNEQFF
TGCGCCAGCAGCTTGTTACTAGCGGGAGCACGATACAATGAGCAGTTCTTC
>.|TRBJ2-7|TRBV4-1|once
CASSPPLGTAGSYEQYF
TGCGCCAGCAGCCCCCCCCTTGGCACGGCGGGGTCCTACGAGCAGTACTTC
>.|TRBJ2-1|TRBV5-5|.
CASSLIPGEVSRHNEQFF
TGTGCCAGCAGCTTAATCCCGGGAGAGGTTAGCAGACACAATGAGCAGTTCTTC
>.|TRBJ2-6|TRBV4-3|.
CASSQEGTGSGANVLTF
TGCGCCAGCAGCCAAGAGGGAACAGGGTCCGGGGCCAACGTCCTGACTTTC
>.|TRBJ2-1|TRBV7-3|.
CASSLGPGQYNEQFF
TGTGCCAGCAGCCTCGGACCGGGACAATACAATGAGCAGTTCTTC
>.|TRBJ1-4|TRBV7-9|.
CASSLAGSVNEKLFF
TGTGCCAGCAGCTTAGCGGGATCAGTTAATGAAAAACTGTTTTTT
>.|TRBJ1-3|TRBV5-1|.
CASFGGPSSGNTIYF
TGCGCCAGCTTCGGGGGGCCGAGCTCTGGAAACACCATATATTTT
>.|TRBJ2-7|TRBV10-3|.
CAISESENTWGYEQYF
TGTGCCATCAGTGAGTCTGAAAACACTTGGGGCTACGAGCAGTACTTC
>.|TRBJ2-2|TRBV6-1|.
CASSGSTGELFF
TGTGCCAGCAGTGGGTCCACCGGGGAGCTGTTTTTT
>TRBD2|TRBJ2-7|TRBV7-2|.
CASSRGLAEGEQYF
TGTGCCAGCAGCCGGGGACTAGCGGAGGGGGAGCAGTACTTC
>.|TRBJ2-1|TRBV11-3|.
CASSLAGAWYNEQFF
TGTGCCAGCAGCTTAGCAGGGGCATGGTACAATGAGCAGTTCTTC
>TRBD1|TRBJ1-2|TRBV5-1|.
CASSLGTGNLYGYTF
TGCGCCAGCAGCTTGGGGACAGGGAATCTCTATGGCTACACCTTC
>.|TRBJ2-3|TRBV2|.
CASSDSFRDTQYF
TGTGCCAGCAGTGATTCGTTCCGGGATACGCAGTATTTT
>TRBD2|TRBJ2-5|TRBV28|.
CASSLLGLAGLETQYF
TGTGCCAGCAGCTTACTAGGACTAGCGGGACTGGAGACCCAGTACTTC
>TRBD1|TRBJ2-7|TRBV28|.
CASSPGGTDSYEQYF
TGTGCCAGCAGTCCAGGGGGTACGGACTCCTACGAGCAGTACTTC
>.|TRBJ2-1|TRBV7-2|.
CASSFPASGDTYNEQFF
TGTGCCAGCAGCTTCCCAGCTTCAGGGGACACCTACAATGAGCAGTTCTTC
>.|TRBJ2-7|TRBV7-9|.
CASSRGGQGTYEQYF
TGTGCCAGCAGCCGCGGGGGCCAGGGTACCTACGAGCAGTACTTC
>TRBD2|TRBJ2-1|TRBV27|.
CASRGLAQLNSYNEQFF
TGTGCCAGCAGAGGACTAGCTCAACTTAACTCCTACAATGAGCAGTTCTTC
>.|TRBJ1-3|TRBV7-2|.
CASSLASGFSGNTIYF
TGTGCCAGCAGCTTAGCGTCGGGCTTCTCTGGAAACACCATATATTTT
>.|TRBJ2-1|TRBV27|.
CASSPPRLARGYNEQFF
TGTGCCAGCAGCCCTCCCCGCCTAGCGAGGGGGTACAATGAGCAGTTCTTC
>.|TRBJ2-1|TRBV7-3|.
CASSQGGPYNEQFF
TGTGCCAGCAGCCAGGGGGGTCCCTACAATGAGCAGTTCTTC
>.|TRBJ1-1|TRBV7-8|.
CASSSLGTEAFF
TGTGCCAGCAGCTCCTTAGGGACTGAAGCTTTCTTT
>.|TRBJ1-1|TRBV5-1|.
CASSKDSPNTEAFF
TGCGCCAGCAGCAAGGACAGCCCGAACACTGAAGCTTTCTTT
>TRBD1|TRBJ1-5|TRBV28|.
CASSLGRTGGNQPQHF
TGTGCCAGCAGTTTGGGCCGGACAGGGGGCAATCAGCCCCAGCATTTT
>.|TRBJ1-5|TRBV5-5|.
CASSLGHSNQPQHF
TGTGCCAGCAGCTTGGGACATAGCAATCAGCCCCAGCATTTT
>TRBD2|TRBJ2-3|TRBV11-3|.
CASSVGTRDTIADTQYF
TGTGCCAGCAGCGTCGGGACTAGGGACACAATCGCAGATACGCAGTATTTT
>.|TRBJ2-3|TRBV19|.
CASSISHAGDTQYF
TGTGCCAGTAGTATCAGCCATGCGGGAGATACGCAGTATTTT
>TRBD1|TRBJ1-2|TRBV5-1|.
CASSLEGQSYGYTF
TGCGCCAGCAGCTTGGAGGGACAGAGCTATGGCTACACCTTC
>.|TRBJ2-1|TRBV6-1|.
CASIKTGFPYNEQFF
TGTGCCAGCATTAAAACGGGTTTCCCTTACAATGAGCAGTTCTTC